This T cell receptor beta chain was captured in a study of T-cell memory formation after mild COVID-19 (dated by TCRdb to the early 2020s). Notes on the research overall: TCR sequence clusters from the two donors were found to be largely donor specific. In a couple of donors, T-cell clones that expanded and contracted after mild COVID-19 were tracked by sequencing TCRalpha and TCRbeta repertoires over time. Two young, previously healthy adult volunteers made up the cohort, one male and one female.

A note on this clonotype: What this receptor recognizes is not known. The sample holds no much larger clone one base away, and base qualities are not on file.

Paper-wide results and their limitations: Clones that contracted from day 15 to 85 showed balanced CD4/CD8 phenotypes, whereas a second wave of clones that expanded from day 15 to 37 leaned towards CD4+. Some responding clones were found in pre-infection memory, which suggests that pre-existing cross-reactive memory T cells took part in the SARS-CoV-2 response. Only a couple of mild cases were covered in the study, and larger cohorts including severe cases with pre-infection samples were considered necessary. Whether the second-wave clones peaking on day 37 were SARS-CoV-2 specific was not confirmed. Contracting CD4+ clones were found mainly in CM and EM memory subsets, while CD8+ clones were enriched in EMRA.

Ficoll-Paque density gradient centrifugation was the method used to isolate PBMCs. Reads for this sample came from an Illumina NovaSeq 6000. TCRalpha and TCRbeta cDNA libraries were built by 5'RACE with constant-segment primers, adding sample barcodes and unique molecular identifiers. Trizol reagent was used to extract RNA from every sample. Library amplification was performed in two PCR steps, and a second sample barcode and Illumina TruSeq adapters were introduced in the second step. Sequencing of the libraries was done on an Illumina NovaSeq, producing 2 x 150 bp paired-end reads. In the paper's pipeline: The reads were demultiplexed and collapsed into UMI-guided consensus sequences using migec v1.2.7. Using mixcr v2.1.11, UMI consensuses were aligned to TRA and TRB V and J templates and then assembled into clonotypes. Expanded or contracted clonotypes were those called significant by both edgeR and NoisET, with noise models trained on biological replicates. For edgeR calls, the cutoffs were a false discovery rate-adjusted p below 0.01 and a log2 fold-change threshold of 1. As an exploratory analysis of dynamics, max-normalized trajectories of the 1000 most abundant clonotypes were examined by PCA with hierarchical clustering. Separately sequenced CD4+ and CD8+ repertoires were used to assign a CD4 or CD8 phenotype to each responding clone. TCRdb redid the processing of the public reads, applying fastp at Q25 and MiXCR, and retained in-frame beta chains. Here each entry gathers all rows of one CDR3 protein and keeps the most common genes and DNA. These V and J calls originate from TCRdb's pipeline instead of the authors' own analysis. For this sample there are 170,000 or so distinct CDR3 sequences; over 20% appear just once. The ten largest clones represent around 23% of the sample.

The CDR3, cysteine through phenylalanine, is 14 amino acids long. Only the CDR3 DNA is retained, 42 bases long and in frame from the first base. V is shortened by 3 bases, J by 7 bases, and the region joining them spans 12 bases. The germline V gene (reference sequence) yields LNHDA for CDR1 and SQIVND for CDR2. Sequencing was performed on PBMCs or a T cell subset sorted from them (not recorded which). This TCR derives from an adult woman who had mild COVID-19 (a few samples of this study predate the infection). The sample titles of this study are shuffled in the database, so cell type and time point are left out; the donor was told from shared clones. This sequence uses TRBV19 and TRBJ2-2; confidence is insufficient to name the D gene. Here the CDR3 is given as CASSIGEDHGELFF. Read as DNA, the sequence is TGTGCCAGTAGTATTGGTGAGGACCACGGGGAGCTGTTTTTT. Supplemented by the reference TRBV19 and TRBJ2-2 proteins around the CDR3, the complete variable domain is DGGITQSPKYLFRKEGQNVTLSCEQNLNHDAMYWYRQDPGQGLRLIYYSQIVNDFQKGDIAEGYSVSREKKESFPLTVTSAQKNPTAFYLCASSIGEDHGELFFGEGSRLTVL.